These 29 T cell receptor beta chains originate from one sample sequenced in a study of CD8+CD57+ T cells in acquired aplastic anemia. Patients included in sequencing had previously demonstrated CD8+CD57+ cell expansion by flow cytometry. The study profiled TCR beta VDJ and CDR3 using genomic DNA as template. From the reads, TCRdb called clonotypes with MiXCR, one entry per CDR3 protein. The table records fewer than 250,000 distinct CDR3 sequences, around 46% of them present only once. Material: sorted CD4+, CD8+, or CD8+CD57+ T cells (not recorded which) from PBMCs. The receptors were gathered from a human donor with aplastic anemia.

As for this clonotype: Without the conserved terminal phenylalanine or tryptophan, this CDR3 likely stems from a read error. The DNA is omitted, as the CDR3 cannot be located on it reliably, and the CDR3 follows TCRdb's listing. The chain is built from TRBV7-9 and TRBJ1-6; the D segment call TRBD1 is taken from the table without a DNA check. Germline loops: CDR1 SEHNR, CDR2 FQNEAQ (reference sequence). Both ends counted, the CDR3 spans 9 residues. CDR3 loop: CASSPPSRL.

V usage is TRBV13 and J usage is TRBJ2-3, with 10 bases identical to TRBD1. With V trimmed by 5 bases and J by 1 base, 9 bases remained unmatched. CDR1 and CDR2 from the germline V gene are PRHDT and FYEKMQ (reference sequence). The CDR3 covers 17 residues. CDR3 loop: CASSTRPGTGGTDTQYF. DNA for the CDR3: TGTGCCAGCAGCACCCGGCCCGGGACAGGGGGCACAGATACGCAGTATTTT.

The rearrangement joins TRBV25-1 to TRBJ1-1; 8 nucleotides agree with TRBD1. V lost 6 bases, J lost 4 bases, and 13 bases stayed unmatched. CDR1 and CDR2 from the germline V gene are MGHDK and SYGVNS. The CDR3 contains 16 residues. The CDR3 reads CASSSPGQGDITEAFF. For the CDR3, the DNA is TGTGCCAGCAGCTCCCCTGGACAGGGTGATATCACTGAAGCTTTCTTT.

In this sample, this clonotype turned up many times. The V call is TRBV20-1, the J call TRBJ2-1; D not certain. The CDR3 is 10 residues long. Germline V gene sequence: CDR1 DFQATT, CDR2 SNEGSKA (reference sequence). V lost 6 bases, J lost 8 bases, and 8 bases lay in between. The CDR3 bases are TGCAGTGCGCAGGCGGATGAGCAGTTCTTC. Its translation is CSAQADEQFF.

The chain combines TRBV6-1 with TRBJ2-3; D gene uncertain. The CDR3 is made up of 13 amino acids. The V gene's germline CDR1 is MNHNS and CDR2 SASEGT. Trimming took off 1 base at V and 4 bases at J, with 6 bases between the two ends. The CDR3 sequence is CASSEGLADTQYF. In nucleotides, the CDR3 is TGTGCCAGCAGTGAAGGGTTAGCAGATACGCAGTATTTT.

Notes on this clonotype: A read error may account for a junction end that differs from germline. The V call is TRBV5-6, the J call TRBJ1-4; D call uncertain. The CDR3 spans 20 residues. Germline V gives CDR1 SGHDT, CDR2 YYEEEE. Written as DNA, the CDR3 is TGTGCCGGCAGCTTGGTAGGGTTGACTGCTATCATTCGGACTAATGAAAAACTGTTTTTT. This encodes CAGSLVGLTAIIRTNEKLFF.

About this clonotype itself: The junction does not match germline at one end; this may be a read error. This chain uses TRBV15 with TRBJ1-1; 8 bases align to TRBD1. This CDR3 has 15 residues. Germline-derived CDR1 and CDR2 are LNHNV and YYDKDF (reference sequence). This CDR3 reads CATSRTGGMNTEAFF. The CDR3 DNA reads as TGTGCCACCAGCAGAACAGGGGGTATGAACACTGAAGCCTTCTTT.

The chain couples TRBV20-1 to TRBJ2-3, with a weak D call TRBD2 (6 bases). The germline CDR1 and CDR2 sequences are DFQATT and SNEGSKA (reference sequence). The V and J ends lost 4 bases and 4 bases respectively, with 6 bases between them. This CDR3 is 11 amino acids long. CDR3 DNA sequence: TGCAGTGCTAAGCGGGCAGATACGCAGTATTTT. It yields the protein CSAKRADTQYF.

This clonotype was seen only a few times. The genes are TRBV28 and TRBJ1-1; D is ambiguous. The CDR3 has 15 residues. Germline assignment: CDR1 MDHEN and CDR2 SYDVKM. Trimming shortened V by 3 bases and J by 1 base, and 12 bases separated the two germline ends. The CDR3 loop is CASSFIARRNTEAFF. CDR3 DNA: TGTGCCAGCAGTTTCATTGCGCGGAGGAACACTGAAGCTTTCTTT.

As to this clonotype: It may be a read error: a sequence one base away is much more abundant. This chain links TRBV20-1 with TRBJ2-1; D is perhaps TRBD2 (6 bases). The CDR3 contains 18 residues. V was clipped by 4 bases and J by 3 bases, with 25 bases between them. Germline-derived CDR1 and CDR2 are DFQATT and SNEGSKA (reference sequence). The DNA for the CDR3 is TGCAGTGCTAATCCCCCCCAAACTGGCGGGGTTATCTACAATGAGCAGTTCTTC. Its protein product is CSANPPQTGGVIYNEQFF.

CDR3: CASSQGQGGADTQYF. CDR3 DNA sequence: TGTGCCAGCAGCCAGGGACAGGGTGGGGCAGATACGCAGTATTTT. The chain has TRBV7-9 and TRBJ2-3; 9 nucleotides match TRBD1. This CDR3 comprises 15 residues. Trimming removed 5 bases from V and 4 bases from J; junction bases left unmatched: 7. Germline CDR1 SEHNR, CDR2 FQNEAQ (reference sequence).

As regards this clonotype: This may come from a read error, since a much larger clone is one base off. This chain links TRBV7-9 with TRBJ1-1; no reliable D call. Germline CDR1 and CDR2: SEHNR and FQNEAQ (reference sequence). The CDR3 is 15 residues long. V was trimmed by 8 bases and J by 3 bases, leaving 19 bases between them. As DNA, the CDR3 is TGTGCCAGCGGGCTACAGAGAGCAATGGACACTGAAGCTTTCTTT. This gives the protein CASGLQRAMDTEAFF.

This clonotype was recorded once. The V call is TRBV25-1, the J call TRBJ1-4; D remains unclear. Trimming shortened V by 1 base and J by 0 bases, and 9 bases separated the two germline ends. The CDR3 covers 16 residues. From germline, CDR1 is MGHDK and CDR2 SYGVNS. CDR3 sequence (DNA): TGTGCCAGCAGTGAATCCTCTACTGCAACTAATGAAAAACTGTTTTTT. Protein product: CASSESSTATNEKLFF.

V is TRBV25-1 and J is TRBJ2-5, with D uncertain. The CDR3 has 13 residues. Germline V CDR1 and CDR2: MGHDK, SYGVNS. Deletions cut 2 bases from V and 0 bases from J, with 4 bases between. The chain's CDR3 is CASSEGYQETQYF. The CDR3 DNA reads as TGTGCCAGCAGTGAAGGGTACCAAGAGACCCAGTACTTC.

This clonotype was seen a few times. The CDR3 is CATSRVGGGSTDTQYF. For the CDR3, the DNA is TGTGCCACCAGCAGAGTTGGTGGGGGGAGCACAGATACGCAGTATTTT. This chain connects TRBV15 to TRBJ2-3; D possibly corresponds to TRBD2 (6 bases). V lost 1 base, J lost 0 bases, and 11 bases lay in between. Germline V gives CDR1 LNHNV, CDR2 YYDKDF (reference sequence). CDR3 length: 16 residues.

This clonotype was detected only a few times. The chain is built from TRBV29-1 and TRBJ1-2; D possibly corresponds to TRBD1 (5 bases). The CDR3 consists of 14 residues. Germline V CDR1 and CDR2: SQVTM, ANQGSEA. V lost 3 bases, J lost 5 bases, and 16 bases lay in between. The CDR3 nucleotides read TGCAGCGTTGAGGTAGTGGGCAGGGAATATGGCTACACCTTC. Translated: CSVEVVGREYGYTF.

This clonotype was seen many times. This rearrangement joins TRBV7-9 to TRBJ2-3; no definite D call. Germline-derived CDR1 and CDR2 are SEHNR and FQNEAQ (reference sequence). Trimming removed 5 bases at V and 8 bases at J, with 11 bases between. The CDR3 has 12 residues. The CDR3 coding sequence is TGTGCCAGCAGCCTAAGACCCTCTACGCAGTATTTT. Translating it yields CASSLRPSTQYF.

The sample holds one count of this clonotype. The chain links TRBV19 to TRBJ2-1, with D possibly TRBD2 on 6 matching bases. Between the trimmed V and J ends, which lost 5 bases and 4 bases, there was a span of 18 bases. The CDR3 has 16 amino acids. Per germline, CDR1 LNHDA and CDR2 SQIVND (reference sequence). CDR3: CASSRHSGESYNEQFF. In DNA form, the CDR3 reads TGTGCCAGTAGTCGACATTCGGGGGAGTCTTACAATGAGCAGTTCTTC.

This clonotype was counted only a few times. CDR3 DNA sequence: TGTGCCATCCCGAGCGGGGGCTCTAGCACAGATACGCAGTATTTT. This translates into CAIPSGGSSTDTQYF. V gene TRBV7-9 combines with J gene TRBJ2-3, with 8 bases that match TRBD2. The CDR3 covers 15 residues. With 10 bases clipped from V and 0 bases from J, the junction kept 9 bases outside the gene matches. CDR1 and CDR2 (germline): SEHNR, FQNEAQ (reference sequence).

This clonotype showed up many times. The chain links TRBV20-1 to TRBJ1-1, with D possibly being TRBD1 (6 bases). V was shortened by 1 base and J by 4 bases, with 13 bases between the two germline ends. CDR3 length equals 14 residues. CDR1 DFQATT and CDR2 SNEGSKA come from the germline V gene (reference sequence). The CDR3, as DNA: TGCAGTGCTAGAGCGACAGGTGCCGGCACTGAAGCTTTCTTT. Its protein is CSARATGAGTEAFF.

This clonotype was seen ten or more times. V gene TRBV19 combines with J gene TRBJ2-5, with 7 bases identical to TRBD1. The junction had 7 bases not matched to a gene; V was cut back by 4 bases and J by 5 bases. This CDR3 comprises 14 residues. CDR1 is LNHDA and CDR2 is SQIVND in the germline V gene (reference sequence). The CDR3 sequence is CASSRGQEWETQYF. As DNA, the CDR3 is TGTGCCAGTAGTAGAGGACAGGAATGGGAGACCCAGTACTTC.

This clonotype was counted at least ten times. This rearrangement joins TRBV7-8 to TRBJ1-5, with TRBD1 as a possible D gene (5 bases). V dropped 2 bases and J dropped 4 bases, with 18 bases sitting between them. Germline V gives CDR1 SGHVS, CDR2 FQNEAQ. The CDR3 spans 17 residues. CDR3 region: CASSLNPGQDTNQPQHF. The CDR3 DNA sequence: TGTGCCAGCAGCTTAAACCCAGGGCAGGACACTAATCAGCCCCAGCATTTT.

V usage is TRBV24-1 and J usage is TRBJ2-3, with D uncertain. V was trimmed by 3 bases and J by 0 bases, leaving 12 bases between them. The CDR3 sequence is 16 residues long. The germline gives CDR1 KGHDR, CDR2 SFDVKD. The CDR3 here is CATSDPEVPSTDTQYF. CDR3 nucleotide sequence: TGTGCCACCAGTGATCCAGAGGTTCCTAGCACAGATACGCAGTATTTT.

This clonotype occurred a few times. J is TRBJ2-1 and V is TRBV11-1; D call uncertain. Germline values: CDR1 SGHAT, CDR2 FQDESV (reference sequence). The CDR3 contains 15 residues. V was cut by 1 base and J by 4 bases, with 11 bases left in between. Written as DNA, the CDR3 is TGTGCCAGCAGCTTAGTGGCTGAGGAGTACAATGAGCAGTTCTTC. Its translation is CASSLVAEEYNEQFF.

This clonotype was observed many times. J is TRBJ2-5 and V is TRBV7-8, with D maybe TRBD1 (5 bases). The V end was cut by 1 base, the J end by 5 bases, with 11 bases between. This CDR3 is built from 14 residues. CDR1 SGHVS and CDR2 FQNEAQ come from the germline V gene. The DNA for the CDR3 is TGTGCCAGCAGCTTAGAAAGGGGAACGGAGACCCAGTACTTC. Residues: CASSLERGTETQYF. Supplemented by reference TRBV7-8 and TRBJ2-5, the full variable domain reads GAGVSQSPRYKVAKRGQDVALRCDPISGHVSLFWYQQALGQGPEFLTYFQNEAQLDKSGLPSDRFFAERPEGSVSTLKIQRTQQEDSAVYLCASSLERGTETQYFGPGTRLLVL.

This chain connects TRBV7-9 to TRBJ1-4; a possible D gene is TRBD1 (6 bases). Germline V CDR1 and CDR2: SEHNR, FQNEAQ (reference sequence). This CDR3 is 14 amino acids long. Trimming left V 1 base short and J 4 bases short, with 7 bases between. CDR3 DNA: TGTGCCAGCAGCTTAGAGGGACATAATGAAAAACTGTTTTTT. Its protein product is CASSLEGHNEKLFF.

Only a few counts were recorded for this clonotype. With a much larger clone just one base away, this may be a read error. The V and J genes are TRBV20-1 and TRBJ2-7; D could derive from TRBD1 or TRBD2 (5 bases each). V lost 6 bases and J 5 bases, leaving 20 bases between the germline ends. CDR1 DFQATT and CDR2 SNEGSKA come from the germline V gene (reference sequence). CDR3 length equals 14 residues. The CDR3 spells CSAEGRGSPNEQYF. The CDR3 coding sequence is TGCAGTGCAGAGGGGCGCGGGTCCCCGAACGAGCAGTACTTC.

The sample holds one count of this clonotype. This clone may be a read error of a much larger clone one base away. This sequence joins TRBV7-9 and TRBJ1-5; D is unclear. The V gene's germline CDR1 is SEHNR and CDR2 FQNEAQ (reference sequence). CDR3 length: 15 residues. Trimming took off 1 base at V and 8 bases at J, with 15 bases between the two ends. CDR3 sequence reads: CASSLDNVRDKPQHF. CDR3 sequence (DNA): TGTGCCAGCAGCTTAGATAATGTGAGGGATAAGCCCCAGCATTTT.

The chain is built from TRBV28 and TRBJ1-5; D remains unclear. CDR3 length: 14 residues. Germline CDR1 is MDHEN and CDR2 is SYDVKM. V dropped 5 bases and J dropped 11 bases, with 19 bases sitting between them. The CDR3 bases are TGTGCCAGCAGTCCCAGGCGGGTCCAAGAGACCCAGCATTTT. Its translation is CASSPRRVQETQHF.